One and the same sample provided the 15 T cell receptor beta chains below, sequenced in a study of identical twins. In TCRdb, the 5' RACE reads were re-called with MiXCR into one record per CDR3 protein. The data contain around 370,000 distinct CDR3 sequences, around 9.7% of them seen just once; the ten biggest clones take up approximately 9.3%. The sequencing sample was made of naive T cells sorted from blood. The origin of the receptors is a woman between 45 and 65 years old in good health.

This clonotype appeared many times. The chain joins TRBV7-9 to TRBJ2-3, with 9 bases lining up with TRBD2. V shed 7 bases and J 3 bases; nucleotides not matched to a gene: 5. The CDR3 consists of 14 residues. Per the germline V gene, CDR1 is SEHNR and CDR2 is FQNEAQ (reference sequence). CDR3 in amino acids: CASTLSGRTDTQYF. The DNA of the CDR3 is TGTGCCAGCACCCTCAGCGGGAGGACAGATACGCAGTATTTT.

This clonotype appeared many times. The J gene is TRBJ2-7, the V gene TRBV20-1; 7 bases align to TRBD2. The CDR3 has 17 amino acids. J lost 2 bases, V lost 0 bases, and 13 bases had no gene match. Looked up from germline, CDR1 is DFQATT and CDR2 is SNEGSKA (reference sequence). The CDR3 region has the DNA TGCAGTGCTAGAGATCACCCAAATTACGGGGGGACCTACGAGCAGTACTTC. Translation: CSARDHPNYGGTYEQYF.

In its sample, this clonotype was seen many times. The rearrangement uses TRBV3-1 and TRBJ2-3; tentative D call: TRBD2 (5 bases). The V and J ends lost 4 bases and 3 bases respectively, with 11 bases between them. This CDR3 is 14 amino acids long. Germline CDR1 LGHDT, CDR2 YNNKEL (reference sequence). This CDR3 is CASSPSGGTDTQYF. DNA for the CDR3: TGTGCCAGCAGCCCCTCCGGCGGGACAGATACGCAGTATTTT.

This clonotype was seen many times. This chain links TRBV12-3 or TRBV12-4 with TRBJ1-1, with TRBD1 identical over 10 bases. Trimming cost V 6 bases and J 12 bases; bases outside gene matches: 13. The CDR3 contains 14 residues. The CDR3 region has the DNA TGTGCCAGCAGCCTCCGGGACAGGGGTCCAAGGACTTTCTTT. Translation gives CASSLRDRGPRTFF.

The chain carries TRBV12-3 or TRBV12-4 and TRBJ1-2; the D is unclear. The V gene lost 0 bases and the J gene lost 8 bases, with 13 bases spanning the gap. The CDR3 runs 14 residues. Here the CDR3 reads CASSLALRDKGYTF. CDR3 DNA sequence: TGTGCCAGCAGTTTAGCGCTTCGAGATAAGGGCTACACCTTC.

This chain joins TRBV7-3 and TRBJ2-3; maybe TRBD2 (6 bases). Germline assignment: CDR1 SGHTA and CDR2 FQGTGA. The CDR3 contains 14 residues. The CDR3 spells CPPGENDYTDTQYF. The CDR3 nucleotides read TGTCCACCGGGGGAGAACGACTACACAGATACGCAGTATTTT.

This clonotype showed up many times. The chain recombines TRBV29-1 with TRBJ2-7, with 9 bases identical to TRBD1. The CDR3 loop spans 11 amino acids. Germline V CDR1 and CDR2: SQVTM, ANQGSEA. The CDR3 DNA follows: TGCAGCGTCGCCCTAGGGGACAGGGTATCCGTC. It yields the protein CSVALGDRVSV.

There are many counts of this clonotype. The gene calls are TRBV12-3 or TRBV12-4 and TRBJ2-1; maybe TRBD1 (5 bases). This CDR3 has 14 amino acids. Trimming removed 5 bases from V and 0 bases from J, with 8 bases in between. CDR3 residues: CASSPGLSYNEQFF. The CDR3 bases are TGTGCCAGCAGTCCAGGGCTCTCCTACAATGAGCAGTTCTTC.

This clonotype was counted a few times. This chain joins TRBV20-1 and TRBJ2-5; 15 nucleotides align to TRBD2. CDR1 and CDR2 from the germline V gene are DFQATT and SNEGSKA (reference sequence). The junction had 5 bases not matched to a gene; V was cut back by 7 bases and J by 5 bases. The CDR3 runs 14 residues. The CDR3 DNA reads TGCAGTGGGGGACTAGCGGGAGGTCGGGAGACCCAGTACTTC. Translated: CSGGLAGGRETQYF.

This clonotype was seen only a few times. V usage is TRBV27 and J usage is TRBJ1-2; D unclear. V lost 3 bases, J lost 4 bases, and 9 bases lay in between. Germline CDR1 and CDR2: MNHEY and SMNVEV (reference sequence). This CDR3 is built from 13 residues. Here the CDR3 DNA reads TGTGCCAGCAGTTTTGGTACAACCTATGGCTACACCTTC. It yields the protein CASSFGTTYGYTF.

The chain has TRBV19 and TRBJ2-3; the match to TRBD2 covers 10 bases. V shed 6 bases, J shed 2 bases, and the junction held 11 bases outside the gene matches. Germline loops: CDR1 LNHDA, CDR2 SQIVND (reference sequence). The CDR3 runs 17 residues. CDR3 residues: CASSPPRLAGATDTQYF. In DNA, the CDR3 is TGTGCCAGTAGCCCTCCCCGCCTAGCGGGAGCCACAGATACGCAGTATTTT.

This clonotype was recorded at least ten times. The CDR3 is CASSSSSGKDGEQYF. The CDR3 coding sequence is TGTGCCAGCAGCTCCTCTAGCGGGAAAGATGGCGAGCAGTACTTC. V and J are TRBV7-9 and TRBJ2-7; 9 bases line up with TRBD2. V trimming: 4 bases; J trimming: 6 bases; junction bases outside the gene matches: 10. The CDR3 is 15 residues long. Germline lookup yields CDR1 SEHNR and CDR2 FQNEAQ (reference sequence). The variable domain in full, with the rest retrieved from reference TRBV7-9 and TRBJ2-7, is DTGVSQNPRHKITKRGQNVTFRCDPISEHNRLYWYRQTLGQGPEFLTYFQNEAQLEKSRLLSDRFSAERPKGSFSTLEIQRTEQGDSAMYLCASSSSSGKDGEQYFGPGTRLTVT.

Many counts were recorded for this clonotype. This chain uses TRBV10-3 with TRBJ2-2, with D unclear. The CDR3 covers 13 residues. Germline CDR1 and CDR2: ENHRY and SYGVKD. Trimming left V 7 bases short and J 1 base short, with 7 bases between. The CDR3 coding sequence is TGTGCCATCATCTCGGGGAACACCGGGGAGCTGTTTTTT. This sequence encodes CAIISGNTGELFF.

This clonotype was observed at least ten times. The V call is TRBV13, the J call TRBJ2-5; unclear D gene. The CDR3 covers 13 residues. CDR1 and CDR2 from the germline V gene are PRHDT and FYEKMQ (reference sequence). Trimming removed 5 bases at V and 4 bases at J, with 11 bases between. CDR3 in DNA: TGTGCCAGCAGCCAAAGCCGGCGAGAGACCCAGTACTTC. Amino acids: CASSQSRRETQYF.

V and J are TRBV24-1 and TRBJ2-2; no firm D call. This CDR3 comprises 11 residues. Trimming removed 11 bases at V and 3 bases at J, with 6 bases between. Germline V gene data show CDR1 as KGHDR and CDR2 as SFDVKD. The CDR3 nucleotides are TGTGCCATCGGTTACACCGGGGAGCTGTTTTTT. Amino acid sequence: CAIGYTGELFF.